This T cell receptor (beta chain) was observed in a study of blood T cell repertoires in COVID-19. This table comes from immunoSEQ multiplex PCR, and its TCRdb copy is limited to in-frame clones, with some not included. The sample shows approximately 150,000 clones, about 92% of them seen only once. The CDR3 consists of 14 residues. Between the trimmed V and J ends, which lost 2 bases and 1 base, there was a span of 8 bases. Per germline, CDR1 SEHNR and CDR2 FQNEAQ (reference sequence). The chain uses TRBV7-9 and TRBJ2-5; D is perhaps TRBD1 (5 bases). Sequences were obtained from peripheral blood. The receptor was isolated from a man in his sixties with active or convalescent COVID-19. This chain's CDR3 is CASSLRQIQETQYF. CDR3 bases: TGTGCCAGCAGCTTAAGACAGATCCAAGAGACCCAGTACTTC.